These 32 T cell receptor beta chains were sequenced from one sample in a study of T cells in Graves' hyperthyroidism and ophthalmopathy. Amplified regions were TCR beta CDR3 sequences from RNA transcripts. The primer set for the first-round RT-PCR of the TCR CDR3 was HTBI. TCRdb re-derived calls from the multiplex PCR reads in MiXCR, one entry per CDR3 protein. The repertoire holds roughly 420,000 distinct CDR3 sequences, with 15% to 18% as singletons. The material sequenced was blood. These receptors originate from a woman between 18 and 30 years old with Graves' hyperthyroidism.

Regarding this clonotype: The junction departs from germline at one end; a sequencing error may be responsible. This sequence joins TRBV5-6 and TRBJ2-3; 11 bases match TRBD1. Germline CDR1 reads SGHDT; CDR2 reads YYEEEE. The CDR3 loop spans 15 amino acids. DNA for the CDR3: TGTGTCAGCAGTTGGACAGGGGGCTTAACAGATACGCAGTATTTT. Amino acids: CVSSWTGGLTDTQYF.

The chain couples TRBV4-1 to TRBJ2-3; a weak D match, TRBD2 (6 bases). CDR3 length: 15 residues. The germline CDR1 and CDR2 sequences are MGHRA and YSYEKL. V lost 3 bases to trimming and J lost 2 bases, with 12 bases between them. CDR3 amino acids: CASSHGSKATDTQYF. CDR3 bases: TGCGCCAGCAGCCACGGGAGTAAAGCCACAGATACGCAGTATTTT.

In its sample, this clonotype was seen many times. The J gene is TRBJ2-7, the V gene TRBV5-1; TRBD1 might be the D (6 bases). The CDR3 has 18 residues. The V gene lost 3 bases and the J gene lost 4 bases, with 26 bases spanning the gap. Germline V CDR1 and CDR2: SGHRS, YFSETQ. The CDR3 nucleotides read TGCGCCAGCAGCTCCCTAGGAGGAAGGACAGAGGCACTTTACGAGCAGTACTTC. Protein product: CASSSLGGRTEALYEQYF.

This clonotype has at least ten counts. The gene calls are TRBV5-5 and TRBJ1-6; the D is unclear. Germline V lookup: CDR1 SGHKS, CDR2 YYEKEE (reference sequence). The CDR3 is 17 amino acids. With 1 base removed from V and 8 bases from J, the gap between germline ends came to 19 bases. The DNA of the CDR3 is TGTGCCAGCAGCTTGCCCTTTATTAGTCCCGGGGATTCACCCCTCCACTTT. It codes for CASSLPFISPGDSPLHF.

This clonotype occurred a few times. The chain carries TRBV3-1 and TRBJ2-1, with 12 nucleotides matching TRBD2. The germline CDR1 and CDR2 sequences are LGHDT and YNNKEL (reference sequence). CDR3 length: 17 residues. V shed 2 bases, J shed 5 bases, and the junction held 7 bases outside the gene matches. The CDR3 nucleotides are TGTGCCAGCAGCCAACGGGTACTAGCGGGAGGTCACAATGAGCAGTTCTTC. It specifies CASSQRVLAGGHNEQFF.

Many counts were recorded for this clonotype. This chain's CDR3 is CASSLETGSGTGELFF. CDR3 in DNA: TGTGCCAGCAGTTTAGAGACAGGGAGTGGAACCGGGGAGCTGTTTTTT. V and J are TRBV12-3 or TRBV12-4 and TRBJ2-2; 7 positions match TRBD1. V shed 1 base and J 5 bases; nucleotides not matched to a gene: 7. The CDR3 runs to 16 residues.

This clonotype appeared many times. V usage is TRBV18 and J usage is TRBJ2-7; TRBD2 matches at 9 bases. The CDR3 runs 15 residues. Germline CDR1 KGHSH, CDR2 LQKENI. Losses at the gene ends were 4 bases for V and 5 bases for J; bases not matched to a gene: 9. The CDR3 here is CASSRLAGPPHEQYF. The DNA for the CDR3 is TGTGCCAGCTCACGGCTAGCGGGACCACCCCACGAGCAGTACTTC.

The chain couples TRBV29-1 to TRBJ1-2, with D possibly being TRBD1 (5 bases). The CDR3 is made up of 13 amino acids. Trimming cost V 6 bases and J 5 bases, with 16 bases left between them. CDR1 SQVTM and CDR2 ANQGSEA come from the germline V gene. The CDR3 sequence is CSVISTGTYGYTF. CDR3 nucleotides: TGCAGCGTAATCTCCACCGGGACTTATGGCTACACCTTC.

A remark on this clonotype: Being one base from a much bigger clone, this may be a read error. J is TRBJ1-1 and V is TRBV10-3; D is uncertain. The CDR3 has 13 residues. The germline gives CDR1 ENHRY, CDR2 SYGVKD. CDR3 bases: TGTGCCACCAGTGAGTCGGCAGGAACTGAAGCTTTCTTT. It is translated as CATSESAGTEAFF.

In this sample, this clonotype turned up many times. The chain combines TRBV6-6 with TRBJ2-7; no clear D. CDR1 and CDR2 (germline): MNHNY, SVGAGI (reference sequence). The CDR3 runs 16 residues. Trimming took 0 bases from V and 0 from J, leaving 12 bases between them. In nucleotides, the CDR3 is TGTGCCAGCAGTTACTCGTTCGCCCGAAGCTCCTACGAGCAGTACTTC. It specifies CASSYSFARSSYEQYF.

This clonotype was counted at least ten times. The chain joins TRBV4-1 to TRBJ1-1; a weak D match, TRBD1 (5 bases). Trimming left V 7 bases short and J 1 base short, with 10 bases between. Germline V CDR1 and CDR2: MGHRA, YSYEKL. The CDR3 consists of 13 residues. CDR3 sequence: CASKRQSNTEAFF. CDR3 nucleotide sequence: TGCGCCAGCAAGCGACAGTCGAACACTGAAGCTTTCTTT.

This clonotype was observed once. In DNA, the CDR3 is TGTGCCAGCAGTTTCCTCCGGGACAGGGCTAATTCACCCCTCCACTTT. It encodes CASSFLRDRANSPLHF. This rearrangement joins TRBV28 to TRBJ1-6; 9 positions agree with TRBD1. This CDR3 spans 16 amino acids. V shed 3 bases and J 6 bases; nucleotides not matched to a gene: 6. The V gene's germline CDR1 is MDHEN and CDR2 SYDVKM.

This clonotype was counted ten times or more. The rearrangement links TRBV19 to TRBJ1-5; no reliable D call. The CDR3 loop spans 14 amino acids. Per the germline V gene, CDR1 is LNHDA and CDR2 is SQIVND (reference sequence). The V end lost 3 bases, the J end lost 1 base, and 7 bases lay between the germline ends. The CDR3, as DNA: TGTGCCAGTAGTATGTCCCTCAGCAATCAGCCCCAGCATTTT. Protein: CASSMSLSNQPQHF. The full variable domain, completed using reference TRBV19 and TRBJ1-5, is DGGITQSPKYLFRKEGQNVTLSCEQNLNHDAMYWYRQDPGQGLRLIYYSQIVNDFQKGDIAEGYSVSREKKESFPLTVTSAQKNPTAFYLCASSMSLSNQPQHFGDGTRLSIL.

This clonotype appeared many times. This chain links TRBV13 with TRBJ2-1, with D uncertain. The CDR3 extends over 12 amino acids. Between the trimmed V and J ends, which lost 4 bases and 12 bases, there was a span of 13 bases. Per germline, CDR1 PRHDT and CDR2 FYEKMQ (reference sequence). CDR3 DNA: TGTGCCAGCAGCTCTCCTTCGACCCCGCAGTTCTTC. Translating gives CASSSPSTPQFF. Filled out from reference TRBV13 and TRBJ2-1, the complete variable domain reads AAGVIQSPRHLIKEKRETATLKCYPIPRHDTVYWYQQGPGQDPQFLISFYEKMQSDKGSIPDRFSAQQFSDYHSELNMSSLELGDSALYFCASSSPSTPQFFGPGTRLTVL.

This clonotype was recorded at least ten times. The genes are TRBV20-1 and TRBJ2-5; no definite D call. The CDR3 is 12 amino acids. Germline V lookup: CDR1 DFQATT, CDR2 SNEGSKA (reference sequence). V gave up 6 bases and J gave up 1 base, with 9 bases separating them. The CDR3 sequence: CSASRSQETQYF. The CDR3 nucleotides read TGCAGTGCGTCTAGGTCCCAAGAGACCCAGTACTTC.

This clonotype was counted many times. DNA for the CDR3: TGTGCCAGCAGCCAAAGGGAGGGGGGCAATGAGCAGTTCTTC. Its protein product is CASSQREGGNEQFF. V gene TRBV3-1 combines with J gene TRBJ2-1; D is perhaps TRBD2 (7 bases). The CDR3 spans 14 residues. Germline V gene sequence: CDR1 LGHDT, CDR2 YNNKEL (reference sequence). The germline V and J ends were trimmed by 2 bases and 6 bases, with 11 bases remaining between them.

The chain has TRBV10-2 and TRBJ1-6; D not resolved. Germline assignment: CDR1 WSHSY and CDR2 SAAADI. With 2 bases removed from V and 7 bases from J, the gap between germline ends came to 9 bases. CDR3 length equals 14 residues. CDR3 loop: CASSENSLNSPLHF. The CDR3 region has the DNA TGCGCCAGCAGTGAGAACAGTTTAAATTCACCCCTCCACTTT.

The chain carries TRBV12-3 or TRBV12-4 and TRBJ1-1; D might be TRBD1 (5 bases). This CDR3 has 14 amino acids. The V end was cut by 7 bases, the J end by 1 base, with 13 bases between. CDR3 amino acids: CASISRGTNTEAFF. CDR3 DNA: TGTGCCAGCATCTCCCGGGGGACGAACACTGAAGCTTTCTTT.

The sample holds many counts of this clonotype. V gene TRBV9 combines with J gene TRBJ1-1; D might be TRBD1 (5 bases). Germline CDR1 reads SGDLS; CDR2 reads YYNGEE. The V end lost 0 bases, the J end lost 1 base, and 10 bases lay between the germline ends. This CDR3 is 15 amino acids long. The CDR3 region has the DNA TGTGCCAGCAGCGTAGCAGGGTCTGGGAACACTGAAGCTTTCTTT. Translating it yields CASSVAGSGNTEAFF.

The table lists this clonotype with many counts. The chain combines TRBV12-3 or TRBV12-4 with TRBJ2-2; D is undetermined. The CDR3 has 12 amino acids. Trimming stripped 4 bases from V and 6 bases from J, with 6 bases between. In DNA form, the CDR3 reads TGTGCCAGCAGTTCCGTCCCCGGGGAGCTGTTTTTT. Its protein product is CASSSVPGELFF.

The table lists this clonotype with many counts. V gene TRBV28 combines with J gene TRBJ1-6; 9 bases map to TRBD1. Trimming cost V 6 bases and J 8 bases; bases outside gene matches: 2. CDR1 is MDHEN, CDR2 SYDVKM, per germline. This CDR3 has 13 residues. The CDR3 region has the DNA TGTGCCAGCAGGGGACAGGGCGATTCACCCCTCCACTTT. Protein sequence: CASRGQGDSPLHF.

The table lists this clonotype with a few counts. A much larger clone sits a single nucleotide away, making a read error possible. The gene calls are TRBV30 and TRBJ2-1; D remains ambiguous. CDR1 is GTSNPN, CDR2 SVGIG, per germline (reference sequence). This CDR3 region has 12 residues. With 5 bases removed from V and 1 base from J, the gap between germline ends came to 6 bases. In DNA form, the CDR3 reads TGTGCCTGGGAAGGTTCCTACAATGAGCAGTTCTTC. Translated, it gives CAWEGSYNEQFF.

The CDR3 is CASRLSSPTEGYNEQFF. CDR3 DNA sequence: TGTGCCAGCAGGCTGTCGTCCCCGACAGAGGGTTACAATGAGCAGTTCTTC. This chain connects TRBV28 to TRBJ2-1; D possibly uses TRBD1 or TRBD2 (5 bases each). Germline V gene data show CDR1 as MDHEN and CDR2 as SYDVKM. The V end was cut by 6 bases, the J end by 4 bases, with 22 bases between. The CDR3 consists of 17 residues.

In its sample, this clonotype was seen many times. The chain has TRBV10-3 and TRBJ1-3; D remains unclear. CDR1 is ENHRY and CDR2 is SYGVKD in the germline V gene. Trimming cost V 3 bases and J 4 bases, with 10 bases left between them. The CDR3 has 14 residues. CDR3: CAISDVKKGNTIYF. In DNA form, the CDR3 reads TGTGCCATCAGTGATGTGAAGAAGGGAAACACCATATATTTT.

This CDR3 reads CASSAGLAGRDEQFF. CDR3 nucleotide sequence: TGCGCCAGCAGCGCCGGACTAGCGGGGCGGGATGAGCAGTTCTTC. This chain joins TRBV5-1 and TRBJ2-1, with 12 bases lining up with TRBD2. Germline-derived CDR1 and CDR2 are SGHRS and YFSETQ. The CDR3 extends over 15 amino acids. V was pared by 4 bases and J by 8 bases, with 7 bases of the junction left unmatched. The full variable domain, with the rest looked up from reference TRBV5-1 and TRBJ2-1, is KAGVTQTPRYLIKTRGQQVTLSCSPISGHRSVSWYQQTPGQGLQFLFEYFSETQRNKGNFPGRFSGRQFSNSRSEMNVSTLELGDSALYLCASSAGLAGRDEQFFGPGTRLTVL.

This clonotype has a count of ten or more. J is TRBJ2-7 and V is TRBV18; perhaps TRBD1 as D (5 bases). This CDR3 comprises 13 residues. The germline CDR1 and CDR2 sequences are KGHSH and LQKENI. Trimming shortened V by 0 bases and J by 6 bases, and 9 bases separated the two germline ends. This chain's CDR3 is CASSPPTGGEQYF. In nucleotides, the CDR3 is TGTGCCAGCTCACCACCTACAGGTGGCGAGCAGTACTTC.

The genes are TRBV28 and TRBJ2-3; the D is unclear. The CDR3 is made up of 14 amino acids. V was trimmed by 3 bases and J by 2 bases, leaving 9 bases between them. The germline CDR1 and CDR2 sequences are MDHEN and SYDVKM. CDR3 nucleotide sequence: TGTGCCAGCAGTTTTCGGCTGCTCACAGATACGCAGTATTTT. Protein: CASSFRLLTDTQYF.

The chain couples TRBV4-1 to TRBJ2-1; TRBD2 agrees at 8 bases. CDR1 and CDR2 from the germline V gene are MGHRA and YSYEKL. The length of the CDR3 is 16 residues. V was clipped by 2 bases and J by 4 bases; unmatched bases: 7. The CDR3 DNA is TGCGCCAGCAGCCAACTAGCGGGTCTATTTTACAATGAGCAGTTCTTC. Translation gives CASSQLAGLFYNEQFF.

This clonotype was detected ten times or more. The V call is TRBV18, the J call TRBJ1-1; no definite D call. Germline CDR1 and CDR2: KGHSH and LQKENI. V lost 0 bases, J lost 0 bases, and 8 bases lay in between. The CDR3 contains 15 residues. For the CDR3, the DNA is TGTGCCAGCTCACCACCGGCGAGCCTGAACACTGAAGCTTTCTTT. This encodes CASSPPASLNTEAFF.

Many counts were recorded for this clonotype. This rearrangement joins TRBV27 to TRBJ2-7, with TRBD1 matching 9 bases. The CDR3 is 13 residues long. Germline V gene data show CDR1 as MNHEY and CDR2 as SMNVEV (reference sequence). Losses at the gene ends were 6 bases for V and 6 bases for J; bases not matched to a gene: 6. This CDR3 reads CASRSTGGSEQYF. In nucleotides, the CDR3 is TGTGCCAGCAGATCGACAGGGGGAAGCGAGCAGTACTTC.

This clonotype was counted between two and nine times. The rearrangement uses TRBV5-1 and TRBJ1-4, with D perhaps matching TRBD1 (6 bases). The CDR3 extends over 17 amino acids. Germline V lookup: CDR1 SGHRS, CDR2 YFSETQ. The V and J ends lost 2 bases and 0 bases respectively, with 14 bases between them. The DNA of the CDR3 is TGCGCCAGCAGCTTCGGCAGGGGCACTTCAACTAATGAAAAACTGTTTTTT. Translated, it gives CASSFGRGTSTNEKLFF.

This clonotype has ten or more counts. The V call is TRBV5-1, the J call TRBJ1-6, with 8 bases lining up with TRBD1. Losses at the gene ends were 4 bases for V and 9 bases for J; bases not matched to a gene: 6. Germline V gives CDR1 SGHRS, CDR2 YFSETQ. The CDR3 contains 14 residues. The CDR3 nucleotides read TGCGCCAGCAGCCAAGGGACAGGCGGTTCACCCCTCCACTTT. It specifies CASSQGTGGSPLHF.